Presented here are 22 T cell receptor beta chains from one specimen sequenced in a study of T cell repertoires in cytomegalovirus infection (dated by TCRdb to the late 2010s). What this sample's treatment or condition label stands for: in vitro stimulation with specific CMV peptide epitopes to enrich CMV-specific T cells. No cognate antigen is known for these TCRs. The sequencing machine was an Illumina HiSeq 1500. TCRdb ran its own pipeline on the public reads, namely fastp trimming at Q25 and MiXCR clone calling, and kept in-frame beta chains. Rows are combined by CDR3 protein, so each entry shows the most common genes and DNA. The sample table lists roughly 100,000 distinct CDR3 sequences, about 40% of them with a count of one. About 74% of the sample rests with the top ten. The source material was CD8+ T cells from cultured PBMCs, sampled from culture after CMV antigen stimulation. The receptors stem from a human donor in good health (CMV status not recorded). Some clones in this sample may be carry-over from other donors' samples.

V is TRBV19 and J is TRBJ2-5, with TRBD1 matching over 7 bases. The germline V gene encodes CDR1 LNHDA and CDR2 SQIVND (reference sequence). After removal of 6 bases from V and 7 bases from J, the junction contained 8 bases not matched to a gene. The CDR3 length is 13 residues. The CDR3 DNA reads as TGTGCCAGTAGCCAACAGGGGTGGGGGACCCAGTACTTC. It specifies CASSQQGWGTQYF.

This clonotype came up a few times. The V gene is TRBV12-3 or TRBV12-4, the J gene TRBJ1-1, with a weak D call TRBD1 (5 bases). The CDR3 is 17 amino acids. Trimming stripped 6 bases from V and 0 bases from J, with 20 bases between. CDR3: CASSHDSPTQMNTEAFF. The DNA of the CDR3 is TGTGCCAGCAGCCACGACAGCCCTACTCAGATGAACACTGAAGCTTTCTTT.

CDR3 bases: TGTGCCAGCAGTTTTCCAGGCCCCAATCAGCCCCAGCATTTT. Residues: CASSFPGPNQPQHF. The chain employs TRBV12-3 or TRBV12-4 and TRBJ1-5; D remains unclear. This CDR3 is built from 14 residues. Trimming took off 3 bases at V and 3 bases at J, with 9 bases between the two ends.

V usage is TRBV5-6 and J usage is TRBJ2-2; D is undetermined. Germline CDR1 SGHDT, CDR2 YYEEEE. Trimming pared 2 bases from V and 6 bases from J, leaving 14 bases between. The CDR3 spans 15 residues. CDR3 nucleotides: TGTGCCAGCAGCTTTGTAAATCCCTCCCCCGGGGAGCTGTTTTTT. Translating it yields CASSFVNPSPGELFF.

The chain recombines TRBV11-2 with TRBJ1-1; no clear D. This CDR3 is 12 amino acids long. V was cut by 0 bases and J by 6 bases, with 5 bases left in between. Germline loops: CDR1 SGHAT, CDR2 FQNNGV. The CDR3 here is CASSLEAPEAFF. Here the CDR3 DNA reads TGTGCCAGCAGCTTAGAGGCACCTGAAGCTTTCTTT.

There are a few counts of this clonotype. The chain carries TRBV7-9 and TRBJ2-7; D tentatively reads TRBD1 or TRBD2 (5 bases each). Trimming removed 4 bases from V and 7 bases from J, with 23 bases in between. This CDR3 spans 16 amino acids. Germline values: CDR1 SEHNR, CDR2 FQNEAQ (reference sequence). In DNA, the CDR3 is TGTGCCAGCAGCTCCAGTGTGGGGGTGGGGCGTTGGGAGCAGTACTTC. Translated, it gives CASSSSVGVGRWEQYF.

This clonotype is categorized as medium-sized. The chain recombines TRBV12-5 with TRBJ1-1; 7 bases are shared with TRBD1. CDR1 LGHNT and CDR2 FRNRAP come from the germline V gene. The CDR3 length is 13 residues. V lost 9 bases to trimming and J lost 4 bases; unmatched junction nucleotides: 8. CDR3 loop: CASATGVGTEAFF. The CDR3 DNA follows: TGTGCTAGCGCTACAGGGGTTGGCACTGAAGCTTTCTTT. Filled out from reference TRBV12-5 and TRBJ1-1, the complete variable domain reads DARVTQTPRHKVTEMGQEVTMRCQPILGHNTVFWYRQTMMQGLELLAYFRNRAPLDDSGMPKDRFSAEMPDATLATLKIQPSEPRDSAVYFCASATGVGTEAFFGQGTRLTVV.

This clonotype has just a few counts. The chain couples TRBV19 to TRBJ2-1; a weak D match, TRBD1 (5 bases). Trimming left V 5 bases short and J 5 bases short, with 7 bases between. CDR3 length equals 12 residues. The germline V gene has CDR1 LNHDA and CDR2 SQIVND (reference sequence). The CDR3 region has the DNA TGTGCCAGTAGTTCGACAGACAATGAGCAGTTCTTC. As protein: CASSSTDNEQFF.

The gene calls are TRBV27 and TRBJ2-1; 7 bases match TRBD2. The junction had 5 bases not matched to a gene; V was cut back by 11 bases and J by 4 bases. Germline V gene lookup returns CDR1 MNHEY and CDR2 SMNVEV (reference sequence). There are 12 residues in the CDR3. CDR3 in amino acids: CASDSGYNEQFF. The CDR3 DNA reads TGTGCCTCGGATAGCGGGTACAATGAGCAGTTCTTC.

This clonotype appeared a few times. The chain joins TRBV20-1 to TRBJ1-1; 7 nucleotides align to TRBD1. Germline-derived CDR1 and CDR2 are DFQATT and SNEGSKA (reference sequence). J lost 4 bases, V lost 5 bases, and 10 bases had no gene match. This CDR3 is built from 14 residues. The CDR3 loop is CSAHRQGEGTEAFF. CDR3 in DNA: TGCAGTGCTCACCGGCAGGGGGAGGGCACTGAAGCTTTCTTT.

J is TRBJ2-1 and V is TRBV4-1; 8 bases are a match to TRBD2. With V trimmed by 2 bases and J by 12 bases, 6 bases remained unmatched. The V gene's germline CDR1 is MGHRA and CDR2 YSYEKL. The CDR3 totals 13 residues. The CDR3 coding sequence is TGCGCCAGCAGCCAAAGCGCGGGGGGTTGGCAGTTCTTC. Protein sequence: CASSQSAGGWQFF.

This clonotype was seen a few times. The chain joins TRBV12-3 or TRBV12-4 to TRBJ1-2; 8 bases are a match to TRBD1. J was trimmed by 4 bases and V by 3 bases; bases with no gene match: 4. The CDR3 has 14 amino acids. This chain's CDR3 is CASSLGQVSYGYTF. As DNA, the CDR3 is TGTGCCAGCAGTTTGGGACAGGTTTCCTATGGCTACACCTTC.

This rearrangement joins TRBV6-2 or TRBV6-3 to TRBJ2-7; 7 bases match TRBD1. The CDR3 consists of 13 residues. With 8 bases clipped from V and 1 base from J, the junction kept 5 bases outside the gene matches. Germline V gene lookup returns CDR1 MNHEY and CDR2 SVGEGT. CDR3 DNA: TGTGCCAGCGCCTGGACAGGTTCCTACGAGCAGTACTTC. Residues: CASAWTGSYEQYF.

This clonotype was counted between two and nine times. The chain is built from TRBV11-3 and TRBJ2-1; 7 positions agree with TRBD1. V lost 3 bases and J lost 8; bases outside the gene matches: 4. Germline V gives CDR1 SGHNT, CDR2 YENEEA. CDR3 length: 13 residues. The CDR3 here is CASSLTGPDEQFF. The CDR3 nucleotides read TGTGCCAGCAGCTTGACAGGGCCGGATGAGCAGTTCTTC.

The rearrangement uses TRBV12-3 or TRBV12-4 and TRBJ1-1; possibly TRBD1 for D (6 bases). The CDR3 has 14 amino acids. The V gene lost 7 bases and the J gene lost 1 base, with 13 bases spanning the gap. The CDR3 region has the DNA TGTGCCAGCAATATCGGACAGACGAACACTGAAGCTTTCTTT. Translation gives CASNIGQTNTEAFF.

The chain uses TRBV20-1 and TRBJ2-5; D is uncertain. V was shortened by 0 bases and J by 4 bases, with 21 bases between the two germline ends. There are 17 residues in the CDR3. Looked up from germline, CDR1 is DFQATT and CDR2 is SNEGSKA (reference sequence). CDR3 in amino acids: CSARDPLQSINLETQYF. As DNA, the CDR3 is TGCAGTGCTAGAGACCCTCTACAGTCAATTAACCTAGAGACCCAGTACTTC.

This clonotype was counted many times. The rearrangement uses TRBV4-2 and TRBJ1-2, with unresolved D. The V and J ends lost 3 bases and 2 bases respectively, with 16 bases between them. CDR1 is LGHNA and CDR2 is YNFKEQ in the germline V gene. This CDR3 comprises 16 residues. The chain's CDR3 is CASSQATSVGNYGYTF. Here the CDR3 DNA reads TGTGCCAGCAGCCAGGCCACTTCGGTCGGAAACTATGGCTACACCTTC.

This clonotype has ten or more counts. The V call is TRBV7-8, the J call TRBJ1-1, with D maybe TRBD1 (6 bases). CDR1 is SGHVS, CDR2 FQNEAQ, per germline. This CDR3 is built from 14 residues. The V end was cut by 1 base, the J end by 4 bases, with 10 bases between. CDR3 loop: CASSLGGLGTEAFF. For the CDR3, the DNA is TGTGCCAGCAGCTTAGGGGGGCTCGGCACTGAAGCTTTCTTT.

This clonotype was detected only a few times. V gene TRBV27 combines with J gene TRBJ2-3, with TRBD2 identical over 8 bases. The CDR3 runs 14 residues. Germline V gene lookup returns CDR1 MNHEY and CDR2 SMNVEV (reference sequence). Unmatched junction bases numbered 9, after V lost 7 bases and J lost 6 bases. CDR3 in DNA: TGTGCCAGCACAGCGAGCGGGGGATGGGATACGCAGTATTTT. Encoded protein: CASTASGGWDTQYF.

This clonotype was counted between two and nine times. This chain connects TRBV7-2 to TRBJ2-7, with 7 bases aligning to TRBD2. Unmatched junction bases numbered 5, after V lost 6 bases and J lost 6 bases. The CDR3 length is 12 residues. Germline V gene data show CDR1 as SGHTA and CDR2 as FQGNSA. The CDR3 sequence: CASREGLSEQYF. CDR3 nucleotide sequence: TGTGCCAGCAGGGAGGGACTATCCGAGCAGTACTTC.

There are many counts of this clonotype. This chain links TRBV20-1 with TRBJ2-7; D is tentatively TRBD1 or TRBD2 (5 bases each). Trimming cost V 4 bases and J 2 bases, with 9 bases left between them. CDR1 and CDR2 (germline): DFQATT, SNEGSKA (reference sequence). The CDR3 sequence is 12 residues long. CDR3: CSANLGPYEQYF. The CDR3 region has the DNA TGCAGTGCTAACCTGGGACCCTACGAGCAGTACTTC.

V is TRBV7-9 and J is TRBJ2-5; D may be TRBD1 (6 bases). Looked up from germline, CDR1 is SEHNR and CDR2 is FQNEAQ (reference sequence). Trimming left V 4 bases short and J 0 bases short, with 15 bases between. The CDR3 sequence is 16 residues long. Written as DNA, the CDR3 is TGTGCCAGCAGCTCGAACGCACAGGGAGACCAAGAGACCCAGTACTTC. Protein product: CASSSNAQGDQETQYF.